These 12 T cell receptor beta chains share one sample of origin, sequenced in a study of cytomegalovirus exposure and HLA in healthy donors. PCR primers comprised 60 Vbeta and 13 Jbeta primers. The assay was immunoSEQ multiplex PCR, and TCRdb's table has in-frame clones only and misses some. The repertoire includes over 150,000 clones, around 75% of them detected once, and roughly 3% sits in the top ten. Sequenced: PBMCs. Receptor source: a male donor in good health and CMV-seronegative.

The chain carries TRBV5-1 and TRBJ1-6, with D possibly TRBD1 on 6 matching bases. Trimming shortened V by 4 bases and J by 9 bases, and 20 bases separated the two germline ends. Germline V CDR1 and CDR2: SGHRS, YFSETQ. The CDR3 extends over 16 amino acids. CDR3 nucleotides: TGCGCCAGCAGCCTTGGACAGCCTAGGCCTCCTTCACCCCTCCACTTT. Protein: CASSLGQPRPPSPLHF. Full variable domain (missing parts from reference TRBV5-1 and TRBJ1-6): KAGVTQTPRYLIKTRGQQVTLSCSPISGHRSVSWYQQTPGQGLQFLFEYFSETQRNKGNFPGRFSGRQFSNSRSEMNVSTLELGDSALYLCASSLGQPRPPSPLHFGNGTRLTVT.

The rearrangement links TRBV28 to TRBJ1-2; 10 positions match TRBD1. The V segment lost 4 bases and the J segment 5 bases; nucleotides outside the gene matches: 4. This CDR3 is 14 amino acids long. The germline V gene encodes CDR1 MDHEN and CDR2 SYDVKM. The CDR3 coding sequence is TGTGCCAGCAGTTCAGGGACAGGGGATTATGGCTACACCTTC. Amino acids: CASSSGTGDYGYTF.

CDR3 in amino acids: CASSPDRLLQPQHF. The CDR3 DNA sequence: TGTGCCAGCAGTCCCGACAGGTTACTTCAGCCCCAGCATTTT. V usage is TRBV28 and J usage is TRBJ1-5, with D possibly TRBD1 on 6 matching bases. V lost 5 bases and J lost 6, with 14 bases in between. The V gene's germline CDR1 is MDHEN and CDR2 SYDVKM. This CDR3 comprises 14 residues.

The V gene is TRBV6-5, the J gene TRBJ2-5; unclear D gene. Gene TRBJ2-7 matches the end of the DNA better, so the J call may be wrong. CDR3 size: 11 residues. CDR1 is MNHEY and CDR2 is SVGAGI in the germline V gene. The DNA for the CDR3 is TGTGCCAGCAGCACTACCCACGAGCAGTACTTC. Translated, it gives CASSTTHEQYF.

V is TRBV28 and J is TRBJ2-1; 7 nucleotides line up with TRBD2. This CDR3 is 16 amino acids long. Germline CDR1 and CDR2: MDHEN and SYDVKM. The V segment lost 2 bases and the J segment 2 bases; nucleotides outside the gene matches: 6. CDR3 in amino acids: CASSLGASGPYNEQFF. The DNA for the CDR3 is TGTGCCAGCAGTTTAGGGGCTAGCGGTCCCTACAATGAGCAGTTCTTC.

Comment on this clone: The junction differs from germline at one of its ends, possibly a read error. The V call is TRBV14, the J call TRBJ1-2; D perhaps matches TRBD1 (5 bases). The CDR3 is made up of 14 amino acids. Germline V gives CDR1 SGHDN, CDR2 FVKESK. CDR3 in amino acids: CASSQIDRDYGYAF. CDR3 sequence (DNA): TGTGCCAGCAGCCAGATCGACCGGGACTATGGCTACGCCTTC.

The rearrangement joins TRBV28 to TRBJ2-3; 10 nucleotides line up with TRBD2. V shed 8 bases and J 2 bases; nucleotides not matched to a gene: 1. Germline CDR1 reads MDHEN; CDR2 reads SYDVKM. The CDR3 covers 13 residues. CDR3 DNA: TGTGCCAGCGGGACTAGCGACACAGATACGCAGTATTTT. The encoded protein is CASGTSDTDTQYF.

The CDR3 sequence is CASSPDRVWYGYTF. For the CDR3, the DNA is TGTGCCAGCAGCCCGGACAGGGTTTGGTATGGCTACACCTTC. This rearrangement joins TRBV4-2 to TRBJ1-2, with TRBD1 matching over 8 bases. With 4 bases clipped from V and 5 bases from J, the junction kept 6 bases outside the gene matches. The CDR3 extends over 14 amino acids. Germline CDR1 reads LGHNA; CDR2 reads YNFKEQ.

The chain links TRBV2 to TRBJ1-5; D is perhaps TRBD1 (5 bases). Germline loops: CDR1 SNHLY, CDR2 FYNNEI. V was trimmed by 4 bases and J by 3 bases, leaving 13 bases between them. The CDR3 runs 15 residues. CDR3 sequence (DNA): TGTGCCAGCAGTGGCCCCGGGGGGTTCAATCAGCCCCAGCATTTT. Its protein product is CASSGPGGFNQPQHF.

This clone appeared a single time. V usage is TRBV7-9 and J usage is TRBJ2-7; no reliable D call. CDR3 length: 15 amino acids. Per the germline V gene, CDR1 is SEHNR and CDR2 is FQNEAQ (reference sequence). V was shortened by 0 bases and J by 0 bases, with 9 bases between the two germline ends. CDR3 residues: CASSLASLHSYEQYF. The CDR3 bases are TGTGCCAGCAGCTTAGCTTCCTTACACTCCTACGAGCAGTACTTC. Combining the CDR3 with reference TRBV7-9 and TRBJ2-7 gives the whole variable domain DTGVSQNPRHKITKRGQNVTFRCDPISEHNRLYWYRQTLGQGPEFLTYFQNEAQLEKSRLLSDRFSAERPKGSFSTLEIQRTEQGDSAMYLCASSLASLHSYEQYFGPGTRLTVT.

This clone was observed a single time. The V and J genes are TRBV7-9 and TRBJ1-2; 7 bases agree with TRBD1. With V trimmed by 0 bases and J by 4 bases, 11 bases remained unmatched. Germline assignment: CDR1 SEHNR and CDR2 FQNEAQ (reference sequence). This CDR3 comprises 17 residues. CDR3 nucleotides: TGTGCCAGCAGCTTAGCGTTAGGGACAGTAGACTCCTATGGCTACACCTTC. As protein: CASSLALGTVDSYGYTF.

The V gene is TRBV4-1, the J gene TRBJ2-2; D may be TRBD2 (5 bases). With 4 bases removed from V and 9 bases from J, the gap between germline ends came to 27 bases. CDR1 MGHRA and CDR2 YSYEKL come from the germline V gene. The CDR3 is 18 residues long. DNA of the CDR3: TGCGCCAGCAGCCGGCGAGATGCGGGTACAGATAGGGTTAGGGAGCTGTTTTTT. Its protein is CASSRRDAGTDRVRELFF.